These 10 T cell receptor beta chains originate from one sample sequenced in a study of T cells in Graves' hyperthyroidism and ophthalmopathy. TCR beta CDR3 region amplification was performed from RNA transcripts. Using the HTBI primer set, a first-round RT-PCR was run on the TCR CDR3. TCRdb reanalysed the multiplex PCR reads using MiXCR and keeps one entry per CDR3 protein. Here the sample spans about 380,000 distinct CDR3 sequences, approximately 17% being singletons. Material: blood. The origin of the receptors is a man between 18 and 29 years old with Graves' ophthalmopathy.

At least ten counts were recorded for this clonotype. The V gene is TRBV6-1, the J gene TRBJ2-1; no definite D call. This CDR3 has 12 amino acids. Germline CDR1 reads MNHNS; CDR2 reads SASEGT. V lost 0 bases and J lost 8, with 5 bases in between. The CDR3 DNA reads TGTGCCAGCAGTGAAGCGGGGTATGAGCAGTTCTTC. Translated, it gives CASSEAGYEQFF.

This clonotype was recorded many times. The chain carries TRBV6-6 and TRBJ1-1, with D unresolved. Trimming removed 2 bases at V and 0 bases at J, with 10 bases between. The germline V gene has CDR1 MNHNY and CDR2 SVGAGI (reference sequence). This CDR3 contains 15 residues. The CDR3 DNA reads as TGTGCCAGCAGTTACGGAAGTGACATGAACACTGAAGCTTTCTTT. Amino acid sequence: CASSYGSDMNTEAFF.

The J gene is TRBJ2-7, the V gene TRBV19; 11 bases match TRBD2. CDR3 length equals 16 residues. V was pared by 7 bases and J by 4 bases, with 12 bases of the junction left unmatched. The germline V gene has CDR1 LNHDA and CDR2 SQIVND (reference sequence). CDR3 sequence reads: CASNFDRLAGTYEQYF. CDR3 bases: TGTGCCAGTAATTTCGACCGACTAGCGGGGACATACGAGCAGTACTTC.

The rearrangement joins TRBV29-1 to TRBJ2-7, with D perhaps TRBD1 (6 bases). V was shortened by 4 bases and J by 3 bases, with 10 bases between the two germline ends. The CDR3 runs 12 residues. Germline-derived CDR1 and CDR2 are SQVTM and ANQGSEA. CDR3 sequence: CSVGGHLYEQYF. DNA for the CDR3: TGCAGCGTTGGGGGACACCTCTACGAGCAGTACTTC.

There are a few counts of this clonotype. The V call is TRBV4-1, the J call TRBJ2-5; D tentatively fits TRBD1 or TRBD2 (6 bases each). V was cut by 0 bases and J by 5 bases, with 13 bases left in between. Germline V gene data show CDR1 as MGHRA and CDR2 as YSYEKL. The CDR3 runs to 15 residues. The CDR3 loop reads CASSQDRGRGETQYF. The CDR3 bases are TGCGCCAGCAGCCAAGATCGGGGGCGCGGTGAGACCCAGTACTTC.

This clonotype was counted at least ten times. The CDR3 region is CASSNDGTGAGYTF. The CDR3 DNA reads as TGTGCCAGCTCAAATGACGGGACAGGAGCTGGCTACACCTTC. The chain is built from TRBV18 and TRBJ1-2; 8 bases match TRBD1. The germline V gene has CDR1 KGHSH and CDR2 LQKENI. Germline trimming cut 5 bases from V and 7 bases from J; bases unmatched to any gene: 9. The CDR3 contains 14 residues. Combining the CDR3 with reference TRBV18 and TRBJ1-2 gives the whole variable domain NAGVMQNPRHLVRRRGQEARLRCSPMKGHSHVYWYRQLPEEGLKFMVYLQKENIIDESGMPKERFSAEFPKEGPSILRIQQVVRGDSAAYFCASSNDGTGAGYTFGSGTRLTVV.

The rearrangement links TRBV7-6 to TRBJ2-2; D not resolved. Germline V CDR1 and CDR2: SGHVS, FNYEAQ. Trimming took 9 bases from V and 4 from J, leaving 18 bases between them. The CDR3 loop spans 15 amino acids. CDR3 bases: TGTGCCAGTTTGGAACTGGCGGCAGGCACCGGGGAGCTGTTTTTT. Its protein is CASLELAAGTGELFF.

In its sample, this clonotype was seen many times. J is TRBJ2-5 and V is TRBV3-1; no reliable D call. Germline V gene data show CDR1 as LGHDT and CDR2 as YNNKEL (reference sequence). This CDR3 is built from 12 residues. V was clipped by 3 bases and J by 4 bases, with 6 bases between them. CDR3 amino acids: CASSHQVETQYF. The CDR3 region has the DNA TGTGCCAGCAGCCATCAGGTAGAGACCCAGTACTTC.

This clonotype was seen repeatedly, ten times or more. This chain links TRBV2 with TRBJ1-5; 11 bases are shared with TRBD1. V lost 0 bases and J lost 8; bases outside the gene matches: 6. The germline V gene encodes CDR1 SNHLY and CDR2 FYNNEI. The CDR3 sequence is 16 residues long. This chain's CDR3 is CASSEARTGGSEPQHF. The CDR3 DNA reads TGTGCCAGCAGTGAAGCCCGGACAGGGGGCTCGGAGCCCCAGCATTTT. Variable domain in full (rest from reference TRBV2 and TRBJ1-5): EPEVTQTPSHQVTQMGQEVILRCVPISNHLYFYWYRQILGQKVEFLVSFYNNEISEKSEIFDDQFSVERPDGSNFTLKIRSTKLEDSAMYFCASSEARTGGSEPQHFGDGTRLSIL.

V and J are TRBV6-1 and TRBJ1-1; perhaps TRBD1 as D (6 bases). The germline V gene encodes CDR1 MNHNS and CDR2 SASEGT. The CDR3 contains 14 residues. V dropped 5 bases and J dropped 4 bases, with 14 bases sitting between them. CDR3 DNA sequence: TGTGCCAGCAGTAGGGAGGGGGTATTCACTGAAGCTTTCTTT. Amino acids: CASSREGVFTEAFF.